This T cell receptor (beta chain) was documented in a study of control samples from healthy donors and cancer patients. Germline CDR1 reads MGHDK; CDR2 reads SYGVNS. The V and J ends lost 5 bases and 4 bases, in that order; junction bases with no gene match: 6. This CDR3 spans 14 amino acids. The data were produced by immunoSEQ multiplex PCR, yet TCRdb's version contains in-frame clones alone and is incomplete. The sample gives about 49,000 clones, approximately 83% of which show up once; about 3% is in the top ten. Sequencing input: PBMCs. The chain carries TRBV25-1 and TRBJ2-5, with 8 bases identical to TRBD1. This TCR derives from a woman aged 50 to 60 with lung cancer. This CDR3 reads CASSLAGGGETQYF. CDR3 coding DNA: TGTGCCAGCAGTTTGGCAGGGGGCGGAGAGACCCAGTACTTC. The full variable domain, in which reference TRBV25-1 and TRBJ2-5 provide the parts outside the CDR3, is EADIYQTPRYLVIGTGKKITLECSQTMGHDKMYWYQQDPGMELHLIHYSYGVNSTEKGDLSSESTVSRIRTEHFPLTLESARPSHTSQYLCASSLAGGGETQYFGPGTRLLVL.